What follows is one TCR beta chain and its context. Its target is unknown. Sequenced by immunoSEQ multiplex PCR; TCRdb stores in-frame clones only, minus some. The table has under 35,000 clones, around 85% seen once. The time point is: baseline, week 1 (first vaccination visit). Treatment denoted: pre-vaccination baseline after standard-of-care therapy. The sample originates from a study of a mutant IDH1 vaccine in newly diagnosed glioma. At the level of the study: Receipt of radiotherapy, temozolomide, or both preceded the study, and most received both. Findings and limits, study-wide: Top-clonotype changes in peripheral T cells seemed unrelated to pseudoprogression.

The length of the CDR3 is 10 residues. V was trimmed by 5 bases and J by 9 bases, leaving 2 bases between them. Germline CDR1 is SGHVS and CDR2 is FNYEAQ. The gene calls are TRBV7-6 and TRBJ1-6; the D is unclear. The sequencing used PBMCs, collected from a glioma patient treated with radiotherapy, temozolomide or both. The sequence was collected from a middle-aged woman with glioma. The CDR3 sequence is CASSLSPLHF. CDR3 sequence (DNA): TGTGCCAGCAGCCTTTCACCCCTCCACTTT.